Listed below are T cell receptor beta chains from one sample, sequenced in a study of cytomegalovirus exposure and HLA in healthy donors. Method: immunoSEQ multiplex PCR; TCRdb's copy keeps in-frame clones and lacks some. The data contain approximately 100,000 clones, approximately 73% of them singletons. Input material: PBMCs. The receptors were gathered from a woman younger than 30 in good health and CMV-seropositive. Both conserved end residues are part of each CDR3. The D gene is left open where the match is weak. Size tells how often a clone was seen (once, few, many) or the class of an expanded clone, and some rows leave it out.

d_gene,v_gene,j_gene,abundance,CDR3aa,CDR3nt
.,TRBV11-2,TRBJ1-1,.,CASSQGAAWDTEAFF,TGTGCCAGCAGCCAAGGGGCAGCATGGGACACTGAAGCTTTCTTT
.,TRBV7-8,TRBJ2-1,.,CASSLGDTHFEQFF,TGTGCCAGCAGCTTAGGGGACACCCACTTTGAGCAGTTCTTC
.,TRBV5-1,TRBJ2-2,.,CASSLPQGFAGELFF,TGCGCCAGCAGCTTGCCACAGGGATTCGCCGGGGAGCTGTTTTTT
TRBD2,TRBV18,TRBJ2-3,.,CASSPLGGRTDTQYF,TGTGCCAGCTCTCCCCTGGGCGGGAGAACAGATACGCAGTATTTT
.,TRBV28,TRBJ1-3,.,CASLTPSGNTIYF,TGTGCCAGCTTAACACCCTCTGGAAACACCATATATTTT
.,TRBV11-1,TRBJ2-5,.,CASSLPWTDTLPETQYF,TGTGCCAGCAGCTTACCTTGGACTGATACTCTGCCGGAGACCCAGTACTTC
TRBD1,TRBV27,TRBJ1-5,.,CASSPDRVNQPQHF,TGTGCCAGCAGCCCAGACAGGGTGAATCAGCCCCAGCATTTT
.,TRBV5-4,TRBJ2-3,.,CASSLVVSSSTDTQYF,TGTGCCAGCAGCTTGGTAGTTAGCTCTAGCACAGATACGCAGTATTTT
TRBD1,TRBV7-2,TRBJ2-7,.,CASSLAGGQGAYEQYF,TGTGCCAGCAGCTTAGCGGGGGGACAGGGTGCCTACGAGCAGTACTTC
.,TRBV29-1,TRBJ1-1,.,CSVYEGITEAFF,TGCAGCGTTTATGAGGGAATCACTGAAGCTTTCTTT
TRBD1,TRBV5-5,TRBJ1-2,.,CASSLAGAGGFQSYGYTF,TGTGCCAGCAGCTTGGCGGGGGCAGGGGGATTCCAGAGCTATGGCTACACCTTC
TRBD1,TRBV4-1,TRBJ1-2,once,CASSPSVGQSYGYTF,TGCGCCAGCAGCCCAAGCGTGGGACAGAGCTATGGCTACACCTTC
.,TRBV28,TRBJ1-2,.,CASSSLAGLFYGYTF,TGTGCCAGCAGTTCCCTCGCGGGACTATTCTATGGCTACACCTTC
.,TRBV6-4,TRBJ1-2,.,CATWAGATSGGYTF,TGTGCCACTTGGGCTGGGGCTACCTCGGGTGGCTACACCTTC
.,TRBV10-2,TRBJ2-2,few,CASSELDDTGELFF,TGCGCCAGCAGTGAACTAGATGACACCGGGGAGCTGTTTTTT
.,TRBV15,TRBJ2-7,.,CATSKKGTLYEQYF,TGTGCCACCAGCAAGAAAGGGACTCTCTACGAGCAGTACTTC
.,TRBV27,TRBJ2-7,.,CAARGDPRSHEQYF,TGTGCCGCACGTGGAGACCCGCGTTCCCACGAGCAGTACTTC
TRBD2,TRBV5-6,TRBJ2-1,.,CASSLGSPGAGGVNEQFF,TGTGCCAGCAGCTTGGGCTCCCCGGGGGCGGGAGGAGTGAATGAGCAGTTCTTC
.,TRBV7-2,TRBJ2-3,.,CASSSGIHTQYF,TGTGCCAGCAGCTCCGGGATTCATACGCAGTATTTT
TRBD1,TRBV9,TRBJ2-7,few,CASSRDRETGEQYF,TGTGCCAGCAGCCGGGACAGGGAGACTGGCGAGCAGTACTTC
.,TRBV5-8,TRBJ2-1,.,CASSFSSWARNEQFF,TGTGCCAGCAGCTTTTCTTCCTGGGCCCGCAATGAGCAGTTCTTC
TRBD2,TRBV7-6,TRBJ2-3,once,CASKAGLAGTDTQYF,TGTGCCAGCAAAGCGGGACTAGCGGGGACAGATACGCAGTATTTT
.,TRBV2,TRBJ2-7,.,CASRAVGGGSYEQYF,TGTGCCAGCAGGGCCGTGGGGGGTGGATCCTACGAGCAGTACTTC
.,TRBV6-5,TRBJ1-5,few,CASSIRAGQPQHF,TGTGCCAGCAGTATCAGGGCAGGCCAGCCCCAGCATTTT
TRBD2,TRBV4-3,TRBJ2-2,few,CASSQVTSGTANTGELFF,TGCGCCAGCAGCCAAGTGACTAGCGGGACAGCGAACACCGGGGAGCTGTTTTTT
.,TRBV5-1,TRBJ2-7,.,CASSLGLPLSSYEQYF,TGCGCCAGCAGCTTGGGTCTTCCCCTGTCCTCCTACGAGCAGTACTTC
TRBD2,TRBV23-1,TRBJ2-7,once,CASSPPGLADYEQYF,TGCGCCAGCAGTCCTCCGGGACTAGCAGACTACGAGCAGTACTTC
.,TRBV6-5,TRBJ1-3,once,CASSPRGRGNTIYF,TGTGCCAGCAGTCCCAGGGGTAGAGGAAACACCATATATTTT
.,TRBV5-1,TRBJ1-2,.,CASSLREGSEPGYGYTF,TGCGCCAGCAGCTTGAGGGAGGGTAGCGAGCCGGGTTATGGCTACACCTTC
TRBD2,TRBV4-2,TRBJ2-7,.,CASSLSGGALYEQYF,TGTGCCAGCAGCCTGAGCGGGGGGGCCCTCTACGAGCAGTACTTC